Presented here are 25 T cell receptor beta chains from one specimen sequenced in a study of beta chain features in type 1 diabetes. All of the isolated RNA was reverse transcribed, so expressed TCRB transcripts were sequenced. The method was immunoSEQ multiplex PCR; TCRdb's version includes in-frame clones alone and lacks a portion of them. The sample includes 200,000 to 300,000 clones, more than 65% of them seen just once. The specimen sequenced was naive CD4+ T cells from blood. The receptor set was obtained from a man between 25 and 39 years old in good health.

J is TRBJ2-3 and V is TRBV6-1, with D perhaps assigned TRBD1 or TRBD2 (5 bases each). The germline CDR1 and CDR2 sequences are MNHNS and SASEGT. With 4 bases removed from V and 0 bases from J, the gap between germline ends came to 14 bases. The CDR3 is 16 amino acids. The CDR3, as DNA: TGTGCCAGCAGTGCGGGGCAGGCATCTAGCACAGATACGCAGTATTTT. Translating it yields CASSAGQASSTDTQYF.

This clone has a single count. The chain has TRBV7-2 and TRBJ2-5; a weak D match, TRBD1 (6 bases). V was pared by 4 bases and J by 3 bases, with 12 bases between. Germline V gene data show CDR1 as SGHTA and CDR2 as FQGNSA. The CDR3 contains 14 residues. This CDR3 is CASSSYSGEETQYF. CDR3 DNA: TGTGCCAGCAGCTCTTACTCAGGGGAAGAGACCCAGTACTTC. Filled out from reference TRBV7-2 and TRBJ2-5, the complete variable domain reads GAGVSQSPSNKVTEKGKDVELRCDPISGHTALYWYRQSLGQGLEFLIYFQGNSAPDKSGLPSDRFSAERTGGSVSTLTIQRTQQEDSAVYLCASSSYSGEETQYFGPGTRLLVL.

CDR3 DNA sequence: TGTGCCAGCAGCCCAGGACTGGGGGGCACAGATACGCAGTATTTT. It is translated as CASSPGLGGTDTQYF. The chain joins TRBV7-7 to TRBJ2-3; the D gene could be TRBD1 or TRBD2 (5 bases each). V gave up 5 bases and J gave up 1 base, with 13 bases separating them. CDR3 size: 15 residues. Germline CDR1 SSHAT, CDR2 FNYEAQ (reference sequence).

This clone was counted only a few times. The chain recombines TRBV28 with TRBJ2-1; 8 bases align to TRBD2. Germline V gene data show CDR1 as MDHEN and CDR2 as SYDVKM. This CDR3 is built from 15 residues. Unmatched junction bases numbered 9, after V lost 5 bases and J lost 6 bases. In DNA form, the CDR3 reads TGTGCCAGCAGTGGGTTATCAGCGGGAGCCAATGAGCAGTTCTTC. Translated: CASSGLSAGANEQFF.

This clone occurred a few times. The gene calls are TRBV2 and TRBJ1-1; D not resolved. Trimming removed 6 bases at V and 1 base at J, with 12 bases between. The germline V gene has CDR1 SNHLY and CDR2 FYNNEI. This CDR3 is 14 amino acids long. CDR3 bases: TGTGCCAGCAGGCCGGACGTAAGGAACACTGAAGCTTTCTTT. Its protein product is CASRPDVRNTEAFF.

Only a few counts were recorded for this clone. The chain is built from TRBV30 and TRBJ2-1, with TRBD2 matching 8 bases. The CDR3 is 14 amino acids. V lost 0 bases, J lost 5 bases, and 3 bases stayed unmatched. Germline CDR1 GTSNPN, CDR2 SVGIG (reference sequence). CDR3 coding DNA: TGTGCCTGGAGTGTTGAGCGGGGGAACAATGAGCAGTTCTTC. Encoded protein: CAWSVERGNNEQFF.

The chain is built from TRBV30 and TRBJ2-3; tentative D call: TRBD1 (5 bases). V was pared by 3 bases and J by 1 base, with 8 bases between. The germline V gene encodes CDR1 GTSNPN and CDR2 SVGIG (reference sequence). The CDR3 sequence is 13 residues long. CDR3 in amino acids: CAWRSTGTDTQYF. DNA of the CDR3: TGTGCCTGGAGGTCGACAGGCACAGATACGCAGTATTTT.

Only a few counts were recorded for this clone. The chain joins TRBV7-9 to TRBJ2-3, with D maybe TRBD2 (6 bases). The V and J ends lost 3 bases and 0 bases respectively, with 10 bases between them. Per the germline V gene, CDR1 is SEHNR and CDR2 is FQNEAQ (reference sequence). The CDR3 has 15 amino acids. The CDR3 loop is CASSFGTPSTDTQYF. The CDR3 DNA reads as TGTGCCAGCAGCTTCGGGACTCCTAGCACAGATACGCAGTATTTT.

CDR3 nucleotide sequence: TGTGCCTGGAGCCGGCGGACACTAGCTAACTATGGCTACACCTTC. Protein product: CAWSRRTLANYGYTF. This chain links TRBV30 with TRBJ1-2; a weak D match, TRBD1 (5 bases). The CDR3 runs to 15 residues. Germline V gene data show CDR1 as GTSNPN and CDR2 as SVGIG (reference sequence). With 3 bases removed from V and 0 bases from J, the gap between germline ends came to 14 bases.

The CDR3 loop is CASSSTDYGYTF. CDR3 sequence (DNA): TGTGCCAGCAGCTCGACAGACTATGGCTACACCTTC. The chain carries TRBV7-9 and TRBJ1-2; perhaps TRBD1 as D (5 bases). Between the trimmed V and J ends, which lost 4 bases and 3 bases, there was a span of 6 bases. The germline CDR1 and CDR2 sequences are SEHNR and FQNEAQ (reference sequence). CDR3 length: 12 residues.

This clone was detected a few times. The rearrangement links TRBV4-3 to TRBJ2-3; 8 bases are a match to TRBD2. The CDR3 has 16 amino acids. CDR1 and CDR2 (germline): LGHNA, YSLEER. After removal of 1 base from V and 6 bases from J, the junction contained 9 bases not matched to a gene. CDR3 nucleotide sequence: TGCGCCAGCAGCCAAGGTTTACTAGCGGTAGGGGATACGCAGTATTTT. It codes for CASSQGLLAVGDTQYF.

The genes are TRBV9 and TRBJ2-5; D perhaps matches TRBD2 (5 bases). Trimming cost V 4 bases and J 4 bases, with 17 bases left between them. Germline V gene sequence: CDR1 SGDLS, CDR2 YYNGEE. The CDR3 covers 15 residues. The CDR3 here is CASSYLAGGGETQYF. CDR3 sequence (DNA): TGTGCCAGCAGCTACCTGGCGGGTGGAGGAGAGACCCAGTACTTC.

The V gene is TRBV15, the J gene TRBJ2-5, with 7 bases fitting TRBD2. The CDR3 is 15 residues long. V shed 5 bases, J shed 0 bases, and the junction held 6 bases outside the gene matches. Germline V gene data show CDR1 as LNHNV and CDR2 as YYDKDF (reference sequence). In DNA form, the CDR3 reads TGTGCCACCAGCCGCGGACTAGGTCACCAAGAGACCCAGTACTTC. Protein sequence: CATSRGLGHQETQYF.

The chain links TRBV19 to TRBJ2-1; 8 positions agree with TRBD1. This CDR3 contains 13 residues. CDR1 is LNHDA and CDR2 is SQIVND in the germline V gene (reference sequence). Unmatched junction bases numbered 5, after V lost 6 bases and J lost 7 bases. The DNA of the CDR3 is TGTGCCAGTAGGGTACAGGGGGGAAATGAGCAGTTCTTC. Its translation: CASRVQGGNEQFF.

About this clone: Its ends do not fully match the called genes, so a read error is possible. The chain has TRBV18 and TRBJ2-3; D is possibly TRBD1 or TRBD2 (6 bases each). The V gene's germline CDR1 is KGHSH and CDR2 LQKENI. The CDR3 is made up of 16 amino acids. The CDR3 region is CASSSPRGTSTDTQYF. Written as DNA, the CDR3 is TGTGCCAGCTCATCACCGAGGGGGACTAGCACAGATACGCAGTATTTT.

V and J are TRBV27 and TRBJ2-3; TRBD1 agrees at 8 bases. In germline, CDR1 is MNHEY, CDR2 SMNVEV (reference sequence). J was trimmed by 5 bases and V by 5 bases; bases with no gene match: 9. This CDR3 is built from 15 residues. CDR3 in amino acids: CASSPVDRDKDTQYF. For the CDR3, the DNA is TGTGCCAGCAGTCCCGTGGACAGGGATAAAGATACGCAGTATTTT.

V and J are TRBV10-3 and TRBJ2-7; D is perhaps TRBD1 (5 bases). V gave up 8 bases and J gave up 0 bases, with 20 bases separating them. The CDR3 is 16 residues long. Germline V gene data show CDR1 as ENHRY and CDR2 as SYGVKD. CDR3 sequence (DNA): TGTGCCATCGGGGCTGGGCAGGCCAAGAGCTCCTACGAGCAGTACTTC. Translated, it gives CAIGAGQAKSSYEQYF.

This chain links TRBV9 with TRBJ2-3, with D perhaps TRBD1 (6 bases). Trimming cost V 2 bases and J 2 bases, with 12 bases left between them. The CDR3 spans 15 residues. From germline, CDR1 is SGDLS and CDR2 YYNGEE. The CDR3 DNA is TGTGCCAGCAGCGTGGGGGCCAAAAACACAGATACGCAGTATTTT. Translating it yields CASSVGAKNTDTQYF.

This chain links TRBV7-2 with TRBJ2-7, with TRBD1 as a possible D gene (7 bases). The CDR3 is 15 amino acids. The V gene lost 3 bases and the J gene lost 2 bases, with 14 bases spanning the gap. CDR1 and CDR2 (germline): SGHTA, FQGNSA. CDR3 nucleotides: TGTGCCAGCAGCTTGGACAGGACTACCACCTACGAGCAGTACTTC. It yields the protein CASSLDRTTTYEQYF.

This clone was counted between two and nine times. The CDR3 DNA follows: TGTGCCTGGAGTGCCCCCGCGAGGGGTGGGCAGTTCTTC. It codes for CAWSAPARGGQFF. The V call is TRBV30, the J call TRBJ2-1; either TRBD1 or TRBD2 may supply D (5 bases each). Germline V gives CDR1 GTSNPN, CDR2 SVGIG (reference sequence). This CDR3 region has 13 residues. V gave up 1 base and J gave up 12 bases, with 16 bases separating them. Filled out from reference TRBV30 and TRBJ2-1, the complete variable domain reads SQTIHQWPATLVQPVGSPLSLECTVEGTSNPNLYWYRQAAGRGLQLLFYSVGIGQISSEVPQNLSASRPQDRQFILSSKKLLLSDSGFYLCAWSAPARGGQFFGPGTRLTVL.

The V call is TRBV29-1, the J call TRBJ1-1; D is ambiguous. CDR1 is SQVTM, CDR2 ANQGSEA, per germline. V dropped 7 bases and J dropped 4 bases, with 10 bases sitting between them. The CDR3 runs 11 residues. The CDR3 sequence: CSGNSGTEAFF. The CDR3 nucleotides read TGCAGCGGGAACTCGGGCACTGAAGCTTTCTTT.

The chain couples TRBV30 to TRBJ1-5; TRBD1 matches 10 bases. V lost 2 bases, J lost 3 bases, and 7 bases stayed unmatched. Germline V lookup: CDR1 GTSNPN, CDR2 SVGIG (reference sequence). CDR3 length: 16 residues. CDR3 loop: CAWSIRTGGNNQPQHF. DNA for the CDR3: TGTGCCTGGAGTATTCGGACAGGGGGGAACAATCAGCCCCAGCATTTT. Full variable domain (missing parts from reference TRBV30 and TRBJ1-5): SQTIHQWPATLVQPVGSPLSLECTVEGTSNPNLYWYRQAAGRGLQLLFYSVGIGQISSEVPQNLSASRPQDRQFILSSKKLLLSDSGFYLCAWSIRTGGNNQPQHFGDGTRLSIL.

The chain joins TRBV6-6 to TRBJ2-4; D gene uncertain. V was shortened by 8 bases and J by 8 bases, with 16 bases between the two germline ends. Germline V gene data show CDR1 as MNHNY and CDR2 as SVGAGI (reference sequence). This CDR3 is 13 amino acids long. The CDR3 reads CASDGPHEDIQYF. As DNA, the CDR3 is TGTGCCAGCGACGGACCACACGAAGACATTCAGTACTTC.

The rearrangement uses TRBV30 and TRBJ1-6; TRBD1 agrees at 8 bases. With V trimmed by 3 bases and J by 9 bases, 19 bases remained unmatched. This CDR3 contains 18 residues. In germline, CDR1 is GTSNPN, CDR2 SVGIG (reference sequence). DNA of the CDR3: TGTGCCTGGAGGGGCCCAGCCGACAGGGGCGCAAGGGGTTCACCCCTCCACTTT. Its translation: CAWRGPADRGARGSPLHF.

The chain uses TRBV18 and TRBJ2-7; D perhaps matches TRBD2 (6 bases). The CDR3 sequence is 15 residues long. The ends were cut back, 6 bases at V and 6 bases at J, with 21 bases in the middle. Germline V gives CDR1 KGHSH, CDR2 LQKENI. CDR3 protein: CASSPATGGSSEQYF. The DNA for the CDR3 is TGTGCCAGCTCCCCGGCAACAGGAGGGTCTTCCGAGCAGTACTTC.